This TCR beta chain was identified in a study of T-cell reconstitution after alpha-beta-depleted transplantation in children. Findings of the study overall: As was reported, about two months after transplant, alpha-beta T cells came from several hundred expanded graft clones.

CDR3 length: 14 residues. V was pared by 4 bases and J by 1 base, with 8 bases between. Preparation of the TCRbeta library involved a method that used unique molecular identifiers. Using its own MiXCR run on the PCR reads, TCRdb lists one record per CDR3 protein. The sample yields some 460,000 distinct CDR3 sequences, around 15% seen once. On this clonotype itself: Its antigen is unidentified.

The chain couples TRBV12-3 or TRBV12-4 to TRBJ2-4; no clear D. The receptor comes from a boy in the first two years of life who had a stem cell transplant for Wiskott-Aldrich syndrome, so the T cells may come from the graft donor. This specimen was PBMCs, mostly from graft donor cells, taken 360 days after TCRalphabeta/CD19-depleted stem cell transplant. This CDR3 reads CASSSRNAKNIQYF. CDR3 nucleotide sequence: TGTGCCAGCAGTTCGAGAAATGCCAAAAACATTCAGTACTTC.